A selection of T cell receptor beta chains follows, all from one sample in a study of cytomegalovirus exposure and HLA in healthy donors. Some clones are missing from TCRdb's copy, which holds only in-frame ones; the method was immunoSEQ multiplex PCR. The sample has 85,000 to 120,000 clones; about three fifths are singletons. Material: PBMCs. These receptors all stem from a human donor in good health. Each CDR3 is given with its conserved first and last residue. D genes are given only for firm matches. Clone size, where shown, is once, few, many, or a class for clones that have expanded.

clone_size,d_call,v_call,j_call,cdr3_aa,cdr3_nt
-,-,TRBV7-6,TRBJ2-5,CASRAGIEETQYF,TGTGCCAGCCGGGCGGGAATAGAGGAGACCCAGTACTTC
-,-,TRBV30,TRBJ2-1,CAWKRMSSYNEQFF,TGTGCCTGGAAGCGAATGAGCTCCTACAATGAGCAGTTCTTC
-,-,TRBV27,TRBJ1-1,CASSLRGGPTEAFF,TGTGCCAGCAGTTTACGCGGGGGGCCGACTGAAGCTTTCTTT
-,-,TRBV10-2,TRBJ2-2,CASSIKAGITGELFF,TGCGCCAGCAGTATTAAGGCCGGGATCACCGGGGAGCTGTTTTTT
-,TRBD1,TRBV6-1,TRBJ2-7,CASSFGQGIPEQYF,TGTGCCAGCAGCTTCGGACAGGGGATTCCGGAGCAGTACTTC
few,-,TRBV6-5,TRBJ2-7,CASSYSLSNYEQYF,TGTGCCAGCAGTTACTCCCTGTCTAACTACGAGCAGTACTTC
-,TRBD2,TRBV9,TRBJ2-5,CASSARGLADETQYF,TGTGCCAGCAGCGCTCGTGGACTAGCCGATGAGACCCAGTACTTC
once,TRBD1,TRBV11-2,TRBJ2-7,CASSLAGTGPYEQYF,TGTGCCAGCAGCCTCGCTGGGACAGGCCCCTACGAGCAGTACTTC
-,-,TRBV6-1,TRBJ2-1,CASSEVTAGNNEQFF,TGTGCCAGCAGTGAGGTTACGGCAGGGAACAATGAGCAGTTCTTC
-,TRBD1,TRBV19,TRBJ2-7,CASQSTGGVYEQYF,TGTGCCAGTCAATCGACAGGGGGCGTTTACGAGCAGTACTTC
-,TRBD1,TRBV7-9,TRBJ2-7,CASSMGQGGYEQYF,TGTGCCAGCAGCATGGGACAGGGCGGGTACGAGCAGTACTTC
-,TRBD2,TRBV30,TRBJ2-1,CAWSVRGSSYNEQFF,TGTGCCTGGAGTGTGCGGGGGAGCTCCTACAATGAGCAGTTCTTC
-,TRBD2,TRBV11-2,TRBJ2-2,CASTGLAGAGWTGELFF,TGTGCCAGCACCGGACTAGCGGGAGCAGGGTGGACCGGGGAGCTGTTTTTT
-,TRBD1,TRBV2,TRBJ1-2,CATTGPTGVGYTF,TGTGCCACCACAGGCCCGACAGGGGTCGGCTACACCTTC
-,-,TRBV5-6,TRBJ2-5,CASSIGLRQETQYF,TGTGCCAGCAGCATTGGACTCAGACAAGAGACCCAGTACTTC
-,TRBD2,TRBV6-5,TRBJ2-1,CASSQGLADYNEQFF,TGTGCCAGCAGTCAGGGACTAGCGGATTACAATGAGCAGTTCTTC
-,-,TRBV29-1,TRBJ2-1,CSALLDSYNEQFF,TGCAGCGCTTTGTTAGACTCCTACAATGAGCAGTTCTTC
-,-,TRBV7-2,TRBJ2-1,CASSPISNGINEQFF,TGTGCCAGCAGCCCCATCAGTAATGGTATCAATGAGCAGTTCTTC
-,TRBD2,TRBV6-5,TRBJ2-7,CASSPAVAGFYGQYF,TGTGCCAGCAGCCCCGCGGTAGCGGGGTTCTACGGGCAGTACTTC
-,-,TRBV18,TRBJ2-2,CASSPPGGSGELFF,TGTGCCAGCTCACCACCGGGGGGATCCGGGGAGCTGTTTTTT
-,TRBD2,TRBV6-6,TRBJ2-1,CASQREPPYNEQFF,TGTGCCAGCCAGCGGGAGCCCCCCTACAATGAGCAGTTCTTC
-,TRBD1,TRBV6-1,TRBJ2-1,CASSADLRQGSWPNEQFF,TGTGCCAGCAGTGCCGACCTAAGACAGGGGAGCTGGCCCAATGAGCAGTTCTTC
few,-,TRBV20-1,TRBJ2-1,CSATSNEQFF,TGCAGTGCGACTAGTAATGAGCAGTTCTTC
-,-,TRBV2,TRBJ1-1,CASSEGLGENTEAFF,TGTGCCAGCAGTGAAGGGTTAGGAGAGAACACTGAAGCTTTCTTT
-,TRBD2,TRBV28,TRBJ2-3,CASSQTLPLQRELPDTQYF,TGTGCCAGCAGTCAGACCCTCCCTCTCCAGCGGGAGTTGCCAGATACGCAGTATTTT
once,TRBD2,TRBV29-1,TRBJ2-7,CSVAGLAGRSYEQYF,TGCAGCGTTGCCGGACTAGCGGGCCGCTCCTACGAGCAGTACTTC
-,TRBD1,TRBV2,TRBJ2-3,CASSVGTGRFTDTQYF,TGTGCCAGCAGTGTGGGGACAGGGAGATTCACAGATACGCAGTATTTT
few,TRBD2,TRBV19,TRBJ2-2,CASSLLAGAGELFF,TGTGCCAGTAGTCTATTAGCGGGGGCCGGGGAGCTGTTTTTT
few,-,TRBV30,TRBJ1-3,CACYSGNTIYF,TGTGCCTGTTACTCTGGAAACACCATATATTTT
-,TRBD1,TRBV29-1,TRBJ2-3,CSVPRQGARDTQYF,TGCAGCGTTCCACGTCAGGGGGCGAGAGATACGCAGTATTTT
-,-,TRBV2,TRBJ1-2,CASSTETVFSYTF,TGTGCCAGCAGTACCGAGACTGTCTTCAGCTACACCTTC
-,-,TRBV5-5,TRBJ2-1,CASSLLQFANNEQFF,TGTGCCAGCAGCTTGTTACAGTTTGCTAACAATGAGCAGTTCTTC
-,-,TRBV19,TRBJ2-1,CASSIVQGIYNEQFF,TGTGCCAGTAGTATAGTCCAGGGAATCTACAATGAGCAGTTCTTC
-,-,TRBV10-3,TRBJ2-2,CAISWERTGGLFF,TGTGCCATCAGTTGGGAACGGACCGGGGGGCTGTTTTTT
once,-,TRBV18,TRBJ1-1,CASSPRDGGTEAFF,TGTGCCAGCTCACCACGTGACGGCGGCACTGAAGCTTTCTTT
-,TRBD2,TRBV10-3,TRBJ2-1,CAIKAGGLYNEQFF,TGTGCCATCAAGGCGGGAGGGCTCTACAATGAGCAGTTCTTC
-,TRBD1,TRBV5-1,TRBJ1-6,CASSLGDSAYNSPLHF,TGCGCCAGCAGCTTGGGGGACAGCGCCTATAATTCACCCCTCCACTTT
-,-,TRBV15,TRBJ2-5,CATSRVPGLGTQYF,TGTGCCACCAGCAGAGTGCCAGGGCTTGGGACCCAGTACTTC
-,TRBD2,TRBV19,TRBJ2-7,CASSIKLAGVYEQYF,TGTGCCAGTAGTATCAAACTAGCGGGAGTATACGAGCAGTACTTC
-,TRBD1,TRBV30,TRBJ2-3,CAWSVPRTGGPDTQYF,TGTGCCTGGAGTGTACCCCGGACAGGGGGCCCAGATACGCAGTATTTT
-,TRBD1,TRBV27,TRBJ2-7,CASSAQGVPYEQYF,TGTGCCAGCAGCGCGCAGGGGGTCCCCTACGAGCAGTACTTC
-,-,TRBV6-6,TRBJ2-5,CASSRPGVQETQYF,TGTGCCAGCAGTAGACCCGGAGTCCAAGAGACCCAGTACTTC
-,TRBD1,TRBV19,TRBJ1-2,CASSKPGQSDYGYTF,TGTGCCAGTAGTAAACCGGGACAGTCAGACTATGGCTACACCTTC
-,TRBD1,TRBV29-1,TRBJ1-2,CSGTGTGYRKTF,TGCAGCGGTACCGGGACAGGGTACCGAAAAACCTTC
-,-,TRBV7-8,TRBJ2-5,CASSLARETQYF,TGTGCCAGCAGCTTAGCGCGCGAGACCCAGTACTTC
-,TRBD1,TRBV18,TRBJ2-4,CASSAPGQRTKNIQYF,TGTGCCAGCTCTGCCCCGGGACAGAGAACCAAAAACATTCAGTACTTC
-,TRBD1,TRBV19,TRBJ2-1,CASSIDPAPRDRGLSSYNEQFF,TGTGCCAGTAGTATAGATCCCGCACCCCGGGACAGGGGATTGAGCTCCTACAATGAGCAGTTCTTC
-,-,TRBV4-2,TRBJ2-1,CASSQEGGQGYNEQFF,TGTGCCAGCAGCCAAGAGGGGGGGCAGGGATACAATGAGCAGTTCTTC
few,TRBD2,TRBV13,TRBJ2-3,CASSSRGSERESNTQYF,TGTGCCAGCAGCTCCCGAGGGTCCGAGCGGGAGTCAAATACGCAGTATTTT
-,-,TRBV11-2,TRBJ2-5,CASSLDRETQYF,TGTGCCAGCAGCTTAGATCGAGAGACCCAGTACTTC
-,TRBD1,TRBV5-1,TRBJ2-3,CASSLPLRDRDFTDTQYF,TGCGCCAGCAGCCTACCTCTCAGGGACAGGGATTTCACAGATACGCAGTATTTT
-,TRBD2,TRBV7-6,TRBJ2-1,CASSLGGRAVNEQFF,TGTGCCAGCAGCTTAGGGGGGAGGGCCGTCAATGAGCAGTTCTTC
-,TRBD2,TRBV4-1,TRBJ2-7,CASSQVSLAGTGEQYF,TGCGCCAGCAGCCAAGTTTCGCTAGCGGGAACGGGGGAGCAGTACTTC
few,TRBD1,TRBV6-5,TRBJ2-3,CALWTGCTDTQYF,TGTGCCCTCTGGACAGGGTGCACAGATACGCAGTATTTT
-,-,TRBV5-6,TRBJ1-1,CASSLVRNTEAFF,TGTGCCAGCAGCTTGGTCAGGAACACTGAAGCTTTCTTT
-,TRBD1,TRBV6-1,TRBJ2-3,CASSGQGSSTDTQYF,TGTGCCAGCAGTGGACAGGGTTCTAGCACAGATACGCAGTATTTT
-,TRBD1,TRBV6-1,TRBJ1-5,CASSEEGTGRYQPQHF,TGTGCCAGCAGTGAAGAGGGGACAGGGCGATATCAGCCCCAGCATTTT
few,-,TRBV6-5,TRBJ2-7,CASSPRQVRSYEQYF,TGTGCCAGCAGTCCCCGACAGGTTCGCTCCTACGAGCAGTACTTC
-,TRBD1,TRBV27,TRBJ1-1,CASSFYRGHTEAFF,TGTGCCAGCAGTTTCTACAGGGGGCACACTGAAGCTTTCTTT